This T cell receptor (beta chain) is drawn from a study of T cell therapy after organ transplantation. TCRdb's table, derived via immunoSEQ multiplex PCR, lists solely in-frame clones and lacks some. The sample yields 3,500 or so clones, approximately 71% seen once. Time point defined: 4-8 weeks after completion of therapy. Trimming removed 5 bases from V and 7 bases from J; junction bases left unmatched: 8. Germline loops: CDR1 SGHTA, CDR2 FQGTGA. The CDR3 is 14 residues long. Details on this clone: Its antigen is unidentified.

General study findings and limits: Endogenous clonotypes not in therapy products appeared after therapy alongside transferred ones.

This sample comprised CD8+ T cells from blood, obtained after autologous CMV-specific T cell therapy. The genes are TRBV7-3 and TRBJ2-1, with 7 bases aligning to TRBD1. The receptor's source is a human patient who had received a solid organ transplant and had CMV disease. These T cells may partly come from the graft donor. CDR3 nucleotide sequence: TGTGCCAGCAGCACGGGCCCCAGGGGGAATGAGCAGTTCTTC. Its protein is CASSTGPRGNEQFF.